This entry lists 24 T cell receptor beta chains sequenced from one sample in a study of tumor-infiltrating lymphocytes in primary liver carcinoma. cDNA specific to TCR beta was made from 450 to 650 ng of total RNA, with a constant-region primer employed for priming. Slightly modified ARM-PCR, run as three nested multiplex PCR rounds, produced the TCR beta libraries. It was with TRBV1-TRBV30 forward primers and a C-beta reverse primer that the first two PCR rounds were run, at around 11 cycles each. MiXCR was run by TCRdb on the multiplex PCR reads, yielding one entry per CDR3 protein. The data show approximately 340,000 distinct CDR3 sequences, with about 65% seen just once and about 6% held by the top ten. RNA was extracted from whole blood without cell sorting, alongside germline DNA. Sequencing input: peripheral blood. These receptors originate from a man in his forties or fifties with primary liver carcinoma and hepatitis B virus infection.

This sequence joins TRBV6-5 and TRBJ1-5; no definite D call. CDR3 length equals 19 residues. The germline V gene encodes CDR1 MNHEY and CDR2 SVGAGI. With 6 bases removed from V and 0 bases from J, the gap between germline ends came to 24 bases. CDR3 sequence: CASSRPRLEGLYSNQPQHF. In nucleotides, the CDR3 is TGTGCCAGCAGCCGCCCGAGACTGGAGGGCCTATATAGCAATCAGCCCCAGCATTTT.

Concerning this clonotype: Sequence at one end of the junction differs from germline and may be a read error. The chain links TRBV7-3 to TRBJ2-1; D tentatively fits TRBD1 or TRBD2 (6 bases each). The CDR3 covers 14 residues. Germline V CDR1 and CDR2: SGHTA, FQGTGA. The CDR3 protein is CANSLIGGPNEQFF. In DNA form, the CDR3 reads TGTGCCAACAGCTTAATCGGGGGCCCCAATGAGCAGTTCTTC.

Concerning this clonotype: This may be a read error, as it is one base from a much larger clone. This sequence joins TRBV4-1 and TRBJ2-1, with 9 bases fitting TRBD1. V gave up 3 bases and J gave up 8 bases; unmatched junction bases: 8. CDR1 and CDR2 (germline): MGHRA, YSYEKL. The CDR3 spans 15 residues. The CDR3 bases are TGCGCCAGCAGCCACGGGACAGGGATTGGAGATGAGCAGTTCTTC. Amino acid sequence: CASSHGTGIGDEQFF.

On this clonotype itself: Being one base from a much bigger clone, this may be a read error. V gene TRBV4-3 combines with J gene TRBJ2-7; 7 bases are a match to TRBD1. This CDR3 has 16 residues. Trimming cost V 0 bases and J 6 bases; bases outside gene matches: 11. Per the germline V gene, CDR1 is LGHNA and CDR2 is YSLEER. The CDR3 sequence is CASSQDHRAGGREQYF. CDR3 bases: TGCGCCAGCAGCCAAGATCATAGGGCAGGGGGACGCGAGCAGTACTTC.

Concerning this clonotype: One junction end disagrees with the germline gene, perhaps due to a read error. J is TRBJ2-1 and V is TRBV5-4, with D perhaps matching TRBD1 (6 bases). This CDR3 spans 15 amino acids. Per germline, CDR1 SGHNT and CDR2 YYREEE (reference sequence). CDR3 region: CASSGGPRGGNVQFF. The CDR3 nucleotides are TGTGCCAGCAGCGGGGGACCGAGAGGGGGTAATGTGCAGTTCTTC.

Regarding this clonotype: Mismatch with germline at one junction end may stem from a read error. The V call is TRBV28, the J call TRBJ2-5; D may be TRBD2 (5 bases). Looked up from germline, CDR1 is MDHEN and CDR2 is SYDVKM. CDR3 length equals 16 residues. The CDR3 reads CANSYLWTRRAETQYF. The CDR3 DNA follows: TGTGCCAACAGTTACCTCTGGACTCGTCGGGCAGAGACCCAGTACTTC. The full variable domain, its missing parts supplied by reference TRBV28 and TRBJ2-5, is DVKVTQSSRYLVKRTGEKVFLECVQDMDHENMFWYRQDPGLGLRLIYFSYDVKMKEKGDIPEGYSVSREKKERFSLILESASTNQTSMYLCANSYLWTRRAETQYFGPGTRLLVL.

Details on this clonotype: At one of its ends the junction is not consistent with the germline gene, which may arise from a read error. The rearrangement joins TRBV7-8 to TRBJ2-3; 7 nucleotides line up with TRBD2. Germline V lookup: CDR1 SGHVS, CDR2 FQNEAQ. The CDR3 spans 17 residues. The CDR3 sequence: CATSLAGILGVRDTQYF. CDR3 nucleotides: TGTGCCACCAGCTTAGCGGGTATCTTGGGGGTGCGAGATACGCAGTATTTT.

V is TRBV7-8 and J is TRBJ2-3; 7 nucleotides align to TRBD1. CDR1 SGHVS and CDR2 FQNEAQ come from the germline V gene. Trimming cost V 1 base and J 0 bases; bases outside gene matches: 1. The CDR3 totals 15 residues. DNA for the CDR3: TGTGCCAGCAGCTTAGAGGGACAGAGCACAGATACGCAGTATTTT. It specifies CASSLEGQSTDTQYF.

V gene TRBV28 combines with J gene TRBJ2-5, with D maybe TRBD1 (6 bases). Germline V gene lookup returns CDR1 MDHEN and CDR2 SYDVKM. This CDR3 has 14 residues. Trimming left V 6 bases short and J 5 bases short, with 16 bases between. This CDR3 is CASSPGDGWETQYF. In DNA form, the CDR3 reads TGTGCCAGCAGCCCAGGGGATGGATGGGAGACCCAGTACTTC.

On this clonotype itself: At one of its ends the junction is not consistent with the germline gene, which may arise from a read error. The J gene is TRBJ2-7, the V gene TRBV4-3; D remains ambiguous. CDR1 is LGHNA and CDR2 is YSLEER in the germline V gene. This CDR3 contains 13 residues. As DNA, the CDR3 is TGCACCAGCAGCCCAGGCAAGGGCTACGAGCAGTACTTC. It specifies CTSSPGKGYEQYF.

J is TRBJ2-1 and V is TRBV29-1; D gene uncertain. Between the trimmed V and J ends, which lost 4 bases and 8 bases, there was a span of 15 bases. The CDR3 runs 13 residues. Germline V gene lookup returns CDR1 SQVTM and CDR2 ANQGSEA. CDR3 DNA: TGCAGCGTTGGAGATCGGGCTCGGGATGAGCAGTTCTTC. Amino acid sequence: CSVGDRARDEQFF.

In its sample, this clonotype was seen a few times. The chain combines TRBV4-1 with TRBJ2-4; possibly TRBD2 for D (5 bases). This CDR3 region has 12 residues. Deletions cut 4 bases from V and 7 bases from J, with 8 bases between. Germline assignment: CDR1 MGHRA and CDR2 YSYEKL. CDR3 protein: CASSPSGNIQYF. For the CDR3, the DNA is TGCGCCAGCAGCCCATCGGGGAACATTCAGTACTTC.

CDR3 protein: CVSSSQGAGNQPQHF. The CDR3 DNA is TGTGTTAGCAGTTCTCAGGGGGCGGGCAATCAGCCCCAGCATTTT. The chain is built from TRBV12-3 or TRBV12-4 and TRBJ1-5; 8 bases are a match to TRBD1. The CDR3 runs 15 residues.

A remark on this clonotype: This may arise from a read error, as a much more abundant clone is one base away. This chain joins TRBV4-1 and TRBJ2-3, with TRBD2 matching 7 bases. The CDR3 runs 17 residues. With V trimmed by 5 bases and J by 1 base, 12 bases remained unmatched. Germline-derived CDR1 and CDR2 are MGHRA and YSYEKL. CDR3 sequence: CASSCTTSAKGTDTQYF. CDR3 bases: TGCGCCAGCAGCTGTACTACTAGCGCTAAAGGCACAGATACGCAGTATTTT.

Notes on this clonotype: Since a much larger clone is just one base distant, this may be a read error. The chain is built from TRBV6-6 and TRBJ1-1; D gene ambiguous. This CDR3 is built from 14 residues. V lost 0 bases and J 5 bases, leaving 10 bases between the germline ends. In germline, CDR1 is MNHNY, CDR2 SVGAGI (reference sequence). The CDR3, as DNA: TGTGCCAGCAGTTACTCCCAGGTGGATACTGAAGCTTTCTTT. It specifies CASSYSQVDTEAFF.

The gene calls are TRBV5-4 and TRBJ2-4; D uncertain. The CDR3 contains 15 residues. CDR1 is SGHNT, CDR2 YYREEE, per germline (reference sequence). V gave up 1 base and J gave up 3 bases, with 11 bases separating them. CDR3 nucleotide sequence: TGTGCCAGCAGCTTGAAGACGGTGGGCAAAAACATTCAGTACTTC. It codes for CASSLKTVGKNIQYF.

Only a few counts were recorded for this clonotype. A read error may produce the germline difference seen at one junction end. The V call is TRBV5-6, the J call TRBJ2-6; TRBD1 matches at 8 bases. Germline loops: CDR1 SGHDT, CDR2 YYEEEE. The CDR3 is 13 residues long. The CDR3 protein is CASSLLPGGKMAF. The CDR3 DNA sequence: TGTGCCAGCAGCTTGCTGCCAGGGGGCAAGATGGCTTTC. The variable domain in full, with the rest retrieved from reference TRBV5-6 and TRBJ2-6, is DAGVTQSPTHLIKTRGQQVTLRCSPKSGHDTVSWYQQALGQGPQFIFQYYEEEERQRGNFPDRFSGHQFPNYSSELNVNALLLGDSALYLCASSLLPGGKMAFGAGSRLTVL.

The rearrangement links TRBV11-2 to TRBJ2-7; D perhaps matches TRBD1 (5 bases). The J call may not be correct, given that the DNA end is closer to TRBJ2-1. CDR1 SGHAT and CDR2 FQNNGV come from the germline V gene. The length of the CDR3 is 18 residues. CDR3 protein: CASSLSISAQTVKMEQFF. The DNA for the CDR3 is TGTGCCAGCAGCTTAAGCATCTCGGCGCAGACAGTGAAAATGGAGCAGTTCTTC.

The chain recombines TRBV6-6 with TRBJ1-5, with D possibly TRBD1 on 5 matching bases. V was clipped by 7 bases and J by 6 bases, with 16 bases between them. This CDR3 has 14 residues. The germline V gene encodes CDR1 MNHNY and CDR2 SVGAGI (reference sequence). CDR3 loop: CASMREGRGQPQHF. For the CDR3, the DNA is TGTGCCAGCATGAGAGAGGGACGGGGTCAGCCCCAGCATTTT.

Comments on this clonotype: The CDR3 does not close with the conserved phenylalanine or tryptophan, likely indicating a read error. The limits of the CDR3 on the DNA are not certain, so only TCRdb's listed CDR3 is given. The chain employs TRBV14 and TRBJ2-3; TRBD1, as called in the table, went unchecked against the DNA. Per germline, CDR1 SGHDN and CDR2 FVKESK. The length of the CDR3 is 15 amino acids, counting both ends. This CDR3 is CASSQQGTLQNRAYY.

The chain joins TRBV5-1 to TRBJ2-6, with D maybe TRBD2 (6 bases). The CDR3 extends over 14 amino acids. CDR1 and CDR2 from the germline V gene are SGHRS and YFSETQ. V lost 5 bases and J 4 bases, leaving 10 bases between the germline ends. CDR3 residues: CASRGGSGANVLTF. CDR3 in DNA: TGCGCCAGCAGGGGGGGAAGCGGGGCCAACGTCCTGACTTTC.

At least ten counts were recorded for this clonotype. J is TRBJ2-7 and V is TRBV6-5; D is undetermined. Germline lookup yields CDR1 MNHEY and CDR2 SVGAGI. V was shortened by 2 bases and J by 2 bases, with 16 bases between the two germline ends. The CDR3 runs 16 residues. The CDR3, as DNA: TGTGCCAGCAGTTACGGCGGCCCCCACCTTACCTACGAGCAGTACTTC. This sequence encodes CASSYGGPHLTYEQYF.

This chain links TRBV24-1 with TRBJ2-1; 7 nucleotides match TRBD2. V was pared by 5 bases and J by 0 bases, with 6 bases of the junction left unmatched. This CDR3 is 16 amino acids long. Germline values: CDR1 KGHDR, CDR2 SFDVKD. In nucleotides, the CDR3 is TGTGCCACCAGTGTTGGTGGCGGGGGCTCCTACAATGAGCAGTTCTTC. It is translated as CATSVGGGGSYNEQFF.

Concerning this clonotype itself: One junction end disagrees with the germline gene, perhaps due to a read error. The V gene is TRBV6-5, the J gene TRBJ2-1; the match to TRBD2 covers 7 bases. The CDR3 sequence is 17 residues long. Germline lookup yields CDR1 MNHEY and CDR2 SVGAGI. The CDR3 here is CASSYSTSGTSCNEQFF. The CDR3 nucleotides read TGTGCCAGCAGTTACTCAACAAGCGGGACCTCCTGCAATGAGCAGTTCTTC.